This TCR beta chain was captured by sequencing in a study of OX40 agonist ivuxolimab in advanced cancers. Sequencing was performed with immunoSEQ multiplex PCR; in TCRdb, only in-frame clones are kept and a portion is missing. Here the sample spans about 70,000 clones, 86% being singletons. The material sequenced was CD4+ or CD8+ T cells sorted from blood, taken in a trial of the OX40 agonist ivuxolimab. The sequence was obtained from an adult with an advanced solid tumor such as melanoma, head and neck, liver or kidney cancer.

CDR3 loop: CASSNAGELSNQPQHF. Written as DNA, the CDR3 is TGTGCCAGTAGTAATGCAGGGGAATTAAGCAATCAGCCCCAGCATTTT. The rearrangement links TRBV19 to TRBJ1-5; TRBD1 is a possible D gene (6 bases). The germline V gene encodes CDR1 LNHDA and CDR2 SQIVND (reference sequence). Trimming pared 4 bases from V and 1 base from J, leaving 14 bases between. This CDR3 is built from 16 residues.